This TCR beta chain was observed in a study of beta chain features in type 1 diabetes. As every portion of the isolated RNA was reverse transcribed, the sequencing read expressed TCRB transcripts. Generated by immunoSEQ multiplex PCR, the TCRdb table keeps only in-frame clones and is missing some. The sample comprises about 340,000 clones, 7% to 10% of which are singletons, and about 1% rests with the top ten. Germline V gene lookup returns CDR1 LGHNA and CDR2 YNFKEQ. The V segment lost 1 base and the J segment 2 bases; nucleotides outside the gene matches: 2. This CDR3 comprises 14 residues. Study conclusions and caveats: Diminished insertions and augmented deletions at VDJ junctions characterized type 1 diabetes patients. Moderately but significantly shorter TCRB CDR3s were found in Type 1 diabetes patients in all four CD4+ subsets.

In the case of this clone: As yet, its antigen is unknown.

Purity above 98% was achieved in all sorted populations. The receptor was isolated from a man aged 25-45 years with type 1 diabetes. The rearrangement uses TRBV4-2 and TRBJ2-7, with 7 bases that match TRBD2. Sequenced input: central memory CD4+ T cells from blood. The CDR3 DNA sequence: TGTGCCAGCAGCCAAGCAGCGGGGACCTACGAGCAGTACTTC. Its translation: CASSQAAGTYEQYF.